The sample holds a few counts of the clone carrying this T cell receptor (beta chain). This sample stems from a study of blood T cell repertoires in COVID-19. Study-wide background: Sample material is recorded as cDNA or gDNA derived from T cells, B-cell-depleted T cells, or PBMCs.

Data came from immunoSEQ multiplex PCR; TCRdb stores just in-frame clones and leaves some out. The sample yields approximately 190,000 clones, around 84% seen once. The CDR3 is 18 amino acids. The V gene's germline CDR1 is SEHNR and CDR2 FQNEAQ (reference sequence). V was clipped by 2 bases and J by 5 bases; unmatched bases: 9. This rearrangement joins TRBV7-9 to TRBJ2-5; the match to TRBD2 covers 15 bases. The receptor comes from a woman in her twenties or thirties who had been exposed to COVID-19. The sample taken for sequencing was PBMCs or T cells enriched from blood (not recorded which). CDR3: CASSLYRTSGGADETQYF. For the CDR3, the DNA is TGTGCCAGCAGCTTATATAGGACTAGCGGGGGGGCGGACGAGACCCAGTACTTC. The full variable domain, with the rest looked up from reference TRBV7-9 and TRBJ2-5, is DTGVSQNPRHKITKRGQNVTFRCDPISEHNRLYWYRQTLGQGPEFLTYFQNEAQLEKSRLLSDRFSAERPKGSFSTLEIQRTEQGDSAMYLCASSLYRTSGGADETQYFGPGTRLLVL.